A single sample gave rise to the 4 T cell receptor beta chains below, sequenced in a study of T cell changes during pregnancy in multiple sclerosis. Some clones are missing from TCRdb's copy, which holds only in-frame ones; the method was immunoSEQ multiplex PCR. The profile covers 88,000 or so clones, with about 92% appearing a single time and 1.4% taken by the ten largest. Here the sequenced sample was peripheral blood, taken before pregnancy. These receptors originate from a female donor with multiple sclerosis, enrolled in a pregnancy study.

The chain combines TRBV25-1 with TRBJ1-6; 7 nucleotides agree with TRBD1. V shed 6 bases and J 6 bases; nucleotides not matched to a gene: 5. The CDR3 length is 14 residues. CDR1 is MGHDK, CDR2 SYGVNS, per germline. CDR3 region: CASRGTVGNSPLHF. CDR3 DNA sequence: TGTGCCAGCAGAGGGACAGTAGGTAATTCACCCCTCCACTTT. Variable domain in full (rest from reference TRBV25-1 and TRBJ1-6): EADIYQTPRYLVIGTGKKITLECSQTMGHDKMYWYQQDPGMELHLIHYSYGVNSTEKGDLSSESTVSRIRTEHFPLTLESARPSHTSQYLCASRGTVGNSPLHFGNGTRLTVT.

The chain has TRBV7-8 and TRBJ1-2; D call uncertain. Germline V gene data show CDR1 as SGHVS and CDR2 as FQNEAQ. CDR3 length: 14 amino acids. V dropped 1 base and J dropped 8 bases, with 14 bases sitting between them. This chain's CDR3 is CASSLDTILRGYTF. CDR3 DNA: TGTGCCAGCAGCTTAGACACGATACTCAGGGGCTACACCTTC. The whole variable domain, remainder taken from reference TRBV7-8 and TRBJ1-2, is GAGVSQSPRYKVAKRGQDVALRCDPISGHVSLFWYQQALGQGPEFLTYFQNEAQLDKSGLPSDRFFAERPEGSVSTLKIQRTQQEDSAVYLCASSLDTILRGYTFGSGTRLTVV.

The V gene is TRBV19, the J gene TRBJ1-1, with D hard to call. Between the trimmed V and J ends, which lost 5 bases and 1 base, there was a span of 5 bases. The CDR3 has 12 residues. Germline V lookup: CDR1 LNHDA, CDR2 SQIVND (reference sequence). This CDR3 reads CASSHGNTEAFF. CDR3 DNA: TGTGCCAGTAGTCACGGGAACACTGAAGCTTTCTTT.

The chain uses TRBV9 and TRBJ1-1; the match to TRBD1 covers 7 bases. Germline V CDR1 and CDR2: SGDLS, YYNGEE. V lost 3 bases and J lost 6; bases outside the gene matches: 2. This CDR3 is 12 amino acids long. The CDR3 DNA reads TGTGCCAGCAGCGGACAGGGCCCTGAAGCTTTCTTT. This sequence encodes CASSGQGPEAFF.